This T cell receptor beta chain was observed in a study of shared clonotypes between healthy human individuals. Background on the study: Each donor's CD8 memory used one plate, CD8 naive two, each CD4 subset three.

Trimming shortened V by 3 bases and J by 4 bases, and 10 bases separated the two germline ends. Germline CDR1 reads SGHRS; CDR2 reads YFSETQ. CDR3 size: 14 residues. On this clone: Its antigen is not known.

Sequencing was performed with immunoSEQ multiplex PCR; in TCRdb, only in-frame clones are kept and a portion is missing. The sample yields about 1 million clones, 70% to 80% seen once. General study findings and limits: A limitation of the genetic and exposure-history diversity represented arose from few donors. In contrast to clonotypes shared by all four donors, non-shared clonotypes had lower generation probabilities. Rarefaction showed that sequencing of sorted subsets was incomplete (despite large depth).

The source material was memory CD4+ T cells sorted from blood. The subset here: CD45RA-negative fraction. The TCR sequence derives from a man aged 18-30 years in good health. The V call is TRBV5-1, the J call TRBJ2-2; D is perhaps TRBD1 (5 bases). The CDR3 region is CASSYGHGTGELFF. The CDR3 coding sequence is TGCGCCAGCAGCTACGGACACGGCACCGGGGAGCTGTTTTTT.